This T cell receptor (beta chain) was profiled in a study of T-cell memory formation after mild COVID-19. Study-wide background: TCR clusters showed largely donor specificity.

Notes on this clonotype: Its target is unknown.

The CDR3 is made up of 16 amino acids. Germline-derived CDR1 and CDR2 are SGDLS and YYNGEE. V was pared by 4 bases and J by 3 bases, with 14 bases between. Study conclusions and caveats: SARS-CoV-2 specificity of second-wave clones peaking day 37 was unconfirmed. Some clones that responded were present in memory (sampled pre-infection), which suggests cross-reactive memory joined. CD4+ contracting clones were mainly CM and EM; CD8+ ones, EMRA.

TCRdb redid the calling of the 5' RACE reads with MiXCR, one entry per CDR3 protein. Of about 410,000 distinct CDR3 sequences listed, roughly 17% were seen once; the top ten hold 20% to 25%. The genes are TRBV9 and TRBJ2-6, with D uncertain. This receptor was obtained from a man in his late teens or twenties who had mild COVID-19 (a few samples of this study predate the infection). Cell type and time point are not known. The sequencing sample was made of PBMCs or a T cell subset sorted from them (not recorded which). The CDR3 DNA reads TGTGCCAGCAGCCTCTCATCGAGAAATGGGGCCAACGTCCTGACTTTC. Protein product: CASSLSSRNGANVLTF.